The T cell receptor (beta chain) under discussion was sequenced for a study of CD8+ T cells in alopecia areata. Regarding this clone: The antigen is unknown.

In germline, CDR1 is MNHEY, CDR2 SVGAGI. The CDR3 runs 14 residues. Trimming took off 10 bases at V and 1 base at J, with 16 bases between the two ends. Findings of the study overall: Sequenced scalp T cells also include alphabeta T cells resident in normal skin. Sharing of TCR sequences between patients (possibly for HLA-related reasons) was less clear than in mice. The study found higher clonality in lesional than normal scalp, especially in alopecia totalis/universalis.

cDNA prepared by RNA extraction and subsequent reverse transcription served as the template for sequencing. Sequencing was performed with immunoSEQ multiplex PCR; in TCRdb, only in-frame clones are kept and a portion is missing. The data contain 110,000 to 150,000 clones, more than 55% of them singletons. The sample was CD8+ T cells sorted from blood. This sequence was found in a human donor in good health. The chain is built from TRBV6-5 and TRBJ1-1, with a tentative D call TRBD1 (5 bases). CDR3 nucleotides: TGTGCCACCAAATTCCGGGGGGAGAACACTGAAGCTTTCTTT. Its protein is CATKFRGENTEAFF.